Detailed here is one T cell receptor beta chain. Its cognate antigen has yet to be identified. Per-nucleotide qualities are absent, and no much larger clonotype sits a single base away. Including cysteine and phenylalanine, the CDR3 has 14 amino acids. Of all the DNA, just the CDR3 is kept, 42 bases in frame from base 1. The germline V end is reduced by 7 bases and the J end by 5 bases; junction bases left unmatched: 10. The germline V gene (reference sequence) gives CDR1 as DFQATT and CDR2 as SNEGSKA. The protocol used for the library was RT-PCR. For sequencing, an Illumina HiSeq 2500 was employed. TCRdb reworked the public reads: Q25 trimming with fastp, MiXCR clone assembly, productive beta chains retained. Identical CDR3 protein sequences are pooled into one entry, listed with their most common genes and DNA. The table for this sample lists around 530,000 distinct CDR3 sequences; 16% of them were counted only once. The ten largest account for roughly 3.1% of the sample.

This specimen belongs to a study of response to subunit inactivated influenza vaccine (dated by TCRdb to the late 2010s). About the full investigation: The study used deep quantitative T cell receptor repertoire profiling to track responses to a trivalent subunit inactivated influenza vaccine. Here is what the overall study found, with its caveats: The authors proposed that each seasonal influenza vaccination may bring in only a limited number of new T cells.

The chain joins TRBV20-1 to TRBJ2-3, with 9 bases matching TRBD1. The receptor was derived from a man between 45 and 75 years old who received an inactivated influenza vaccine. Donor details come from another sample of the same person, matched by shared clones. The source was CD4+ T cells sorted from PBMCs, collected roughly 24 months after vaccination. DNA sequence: TGCAGTGGTAGGGACAGGGTGTACGGAGATACGCAGTATTTT. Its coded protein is CSGRDRVYGDTQYF.